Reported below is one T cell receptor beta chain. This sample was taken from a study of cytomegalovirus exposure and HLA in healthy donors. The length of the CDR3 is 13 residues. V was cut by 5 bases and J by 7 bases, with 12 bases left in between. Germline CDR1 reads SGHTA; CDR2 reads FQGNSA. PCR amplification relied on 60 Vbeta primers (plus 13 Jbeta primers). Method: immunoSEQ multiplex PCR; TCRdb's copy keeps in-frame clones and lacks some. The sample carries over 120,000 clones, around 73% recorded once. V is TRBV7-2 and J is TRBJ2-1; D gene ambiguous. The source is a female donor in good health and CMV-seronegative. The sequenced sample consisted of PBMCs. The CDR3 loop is CASSQPQRNEQFF. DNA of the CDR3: TGTGCCAGCAGCCAACCCCAACGGAATGAGCAGTTCTTC.